The rows below give T cell receptor beta chains drawn from one sample of a study of OX40 agonist ivuxolimab in advanced cancers. Sequencing was performed with immunoSEQ multiplex PCR; in TCRdb, only in-frame clones are kept and a portion is missing. The sample holds 40,000 to 45,000 clones, under 90% seen once. The sequenced sample was CD4+ or CD8+ T cells sorted from blood, obtained in a trial of the OX40 agonist ivuxolimab. The receptors stem from an adult with an advanced solid tumor such as melanoma, head and neck, liver or kidney cancer. CDR3s include the opening cysteine and the closing phenylalanine or tryptophan. D genes are given only for firm matches. Rows give clone size only sometimes, using once, few, many, or a class for an expanded clone.

j_call v_call d_call clone_size cdr3_nt cdr3_aa
TRBJ2-3 TRBV9 TRBD1 . TGTGCCAGCAGCGGCCCACCCAGGGGGCTCATTCTTCCTAGCACAGATACGCAGTATTTT CASSGPPRGLILPSTDTQYF
TRBJ2-1 TRBV5-1 . . TGCGCCAGCAGCCTCGGGAGCACCTCCTACAATGAGCAGTTCTTC CASSLGSTSYNEQFF
TRBJ2-2 TRBV28 TRBD1 . TGTGCCAGCAGTCCCCGGGACAGGGTGAGCGGGGAGCTGTTTTTT CASSPRDRVSGELFF
TRBJ1-3 TRBV10-3 . . TGTGCCATCAGCTTAGGGGGCTCTGGAAACACCATATATTTT CAISLGGSGNTIYF
TRBJ2-7 TRBV5-5 . . TGTGCCAGCAGCTCCCTACAGGGACTCTCCTACGAGCAGTACTTC CASSSLQGLSYEQYF
TRBJ2-5 TRBV11-2 . . TGTGCCAGCAGCTTTGGGGACGGTTTGGGGACCCAGTACTTC CASSFGDGLGTQYF
TRBJ1-4 TRBV6-1 . . TGTGCCAGCAGTGAAGGGGGACTCGGTGAAAAACTGTTTTTT CASSEGGLGEKLFF
TRBJ1-2 TRBV7-2 . . TGTGCCAGCAGCTTTGTGTCAGGCAGGGAATATGGCTACACCTTC CASSFVSGREYGYTF
TRBJ1-2 TRBV11-2 TRBD1 . TGTGCCAGCAGTGATTCGGACAGGGGGCTTCATCGCTATGGCTACACCTTC CASSDSDRGLHRYGYTF
TRBJ2-3 TRBV19 . few TGTGCCACAACCCCGAGCTACCCACCTACAGATACGCAGTATTTT CATTPSYPPTDTQYF
TRBJ1-2 TRBV18 TRBD1 few TGTGCCAGCTCCCCCGGGACAGGGGGCCCTATAGCTAACTATGGCTACACCTTC CASSPGTGGPIANYGYTF
TRBJ2-4 TRBV7-9 . once TGTGCCAGCAGCCTACCGTCTTTCGGCAAAAACATTCAGTACTTC CASSLPSFGKNIQYF
TRBJ2-3 TRBV4-3 TRBD2 . TGCGCCAGCAGCCAAGATACCGGGGGGGCCAGTTTAGATACGCAGTATTTT CASSQDTGGASLDTQYF
TRBJ1-1 TRBV7-3 . . TGTGCCAGCAGTTCGGGACAAGGGAACACTGAAGCTTTCTTT CASSSGQGNTEAFF
TRBJ2-3 TRBV21-1 . . TGTGCCAGCAGCAAAGCGCTTTCGGGACTTTCGGAGACTAAACGCACAGATACGCAGTATTTT CASSKALSGLSETKRTDTQYF
TRBJ2-2 TRBV4-3 . few TGCGCCAGCAGCCAAGCGGGTAGCGGGAACACCGGGGAGCTGTTTTTT CASSQAGSGNTGELFF
TRBJ1-3 TRBV5-4 . once TGTGCCAGCAGACGAGGGCCCGAGAGCTCTGGAAACACCATATATTTT CASRRGPESSGNTIYF
TRBJ2-1 TRBV6-1 TRBD1 . TGTGCCAGCAGTATGACAGGGATACATGAGCAGTTCTTC CASSMTGIHEQFF
TRBJ1-1 TRBV4-1 . . TGCGCCAGCAGCCAAGGTCAGTTGAACACTGAAGCTTTCTTT CASSQGQLNTEAFF
TRBJ1-3 TRBV25-1 . . TGTGCCAGCAGTGAGGGGAGAAACACCATATATTTT CASSEGRNTIYF
TRBJ2-5 TRBV5-1 . . TGCGCCAGCAGCACGGACGGACCTCAAGAGACCCAGTACTTC CASSTDGPQETQYF
TRBJ1-5 TRBV4-3 . once TGCGCCAGCAGCCAAGATTTATTCAATCAGCCCCAGCATTTT CASSQDLFNQPQHF